This TCR beta chain was obtained from a study of blood T cell repertoires in COVID-19. Study as a whole: Sources were T cells, B-cell-depleted T cells, or PBMCs; the material itself was cDNA or gDNA.

Seattle's enrolled individuals joined amid active infection and were then monitored longitudinally. Some clones are missing from TCRdb's copy, which holds only in-frame ones; the method was immunoSEQ multiplex PCR. The profile shows about 180,000 clones, approximately 80% of them singletons. CDR3 length: 19 amino acids. This chain joins TRBV21-1 and TRBJ1-5; TRBD1, the table's D call, was not compared with the DNA. TRBV21-1 corresponds to a pseudogene. The sample was peripheral blood. This TCR was recovered from a woman in her thirties or forties with COVID-19, enrolled during active disease. The CDR3 bases are TGTGCCAGCAGCAAAAGGGAATCGAGCGGACAGGGGCGGAATCAGCCCCAGCATTTT. Amino acids: CASSKRESSGQGRNQPQHF.